This is a list of T cell receptor beta chains from one sample in a study of CD8 T cells in ankylosing spondylitis. From the 5' RACE reads, TCRdb called clonotypes with MiXCR, one entry per CDR3 protein. The data hold over 700,000 distinct CDR3 sequences, with under 20% observed a single time. The sequenced material came from blood, either unsorted or a sorted T cell fraction (not recorded which). Receptors originate from a male donor with ankylosing spondylitis. Both conserved end residues are part of each CDR3. D genes are given only for firm matches. Only some rows state a clone size, as once, few, many or a class for expanded clones.

J: TRBJ2-5; V: TRBV12-3/TRBV12-4; D: .; size: few; DNA: TGTGCCAGCAGTTCCTGGACAGGAGGGGAGACCCAGTACTTC; CDR3: CASSSWTGGETQYF
J: TRBJ2-7; V: TRBV25-1; D: .; size: .; DNA: TGTGCCAGCACCCTCCTCTCCTACGAGCAGTACTTC; CDR3: CASTLLSYEQYF
J: TRBJ2-2; V: TRBV7-3; D: TRBD1; size: .; DNA: TGTGCCAGCAGCGCCGACAGGGCCGGGGAGCTGTTTTTT; CDR3: CASSADRAGELFF
J: TRBJ2-4; V: TRBV29-1; D: .; size: .; DNA: TGCAGCGTTGAAACCGCTATGGGAGCCAAAAACATTCAGTACTTC; CDR3: CSVETAMGAKNIQYF
J: TRBJ2-1; V: TRBV29-1; D: .; size: .; DNA: TGCAGCGTTGAAGCCCCGAGCGGTGAGCAGTTCTTC; CDR3: CSVEAPSGEQFF
J: TRBJ1-1; V: TRBV12-3/TRBV12-4; D: .; size: few; DNA: TGTGCCAGCAAACAGGGTCGCCCGAACACTGAAGCTTTCTTT; CDR3: CASKQGRPNTEAFF
J: TRBJ2-2; V: TRBV7-9; D: .; size: few; DNA: TGTGCCAGCAGCTTAGCGACACCCAGGCAAAACACCGGGGAGCTGTTTTTT; CDR3: CASSLATPRQNTGELFF
J: TRBJ1-3; V: TRBV12-3/TRBV12-4; D: .; size: .; DNA: TGTGCCAGCAGTTTCGAATCAGGGGTGGGAAACACCATATATTTT; CDR3: CASSFESGVGNTIYF
J: TRBJ2-7; V: TRBV7-9; D: .; size: few; DNA: TGTGCCAGCATCCCCGGTACGACAGAGGCCTCCTACGAGCAGTACTTC; CDR3: CASIPGTTEASYEQYF
J: TRBJ1-3; V: TRBV3-1; D: .; size: few; DNA: TGTGCTTCACAGAACTCTGGAAACACCATATATTTT; CDR3: CASQNSGNTIYF
J: TRBJ1-1; V: TRBV6-1; D: TRBD1; size: .; DNA: TGTGCCAGCACCCGCCAGACAGGGTCGGCTGAAGCTTTCTTT; CDR3: CASTRQTGSAEAFF
J: TRBJ2-5; V: TRBV12-5; D: .; size: .; DNA: TGTGCTAGTGGTTTTGGAGAGACCCAGTACTTC; CDR3: CASGFGETQYF
J: TRBJ2-1; V: TRBV5-5; D: TRBD1; size: .; DNA: TGTGCCAGCAGCTTGGAACAGGGGTACTACAATGAGCAGTTCTTC; CDR3: CASSLEQGYYNEQFF
J: TRBJ1-2; V: TRBV5-1; D: .; size: few; DNA: TGCGCCAGCAGCTCCGCAGGGGCTACCTATGGCTACACCTTC; CDR3: CASSSAGATYGYTF
J: TRBJ1-3; V: TRBV7-6; D: TRBD1; size: .; DNA: TGTGCCAGCAGCCCCTCGACAGGGAACAGAAACACCATATATTTT; CDR3: CASSPSTGNRNTIYF
J: TRBJ2-1; V: TRBV7-7; D: .; size: few; DNA: .; CDR3: CASSLVAGGAEIFF
J: TRBJ2-7; V: TRBV7-2; D: .; size: .; DNA: TGTGCCAGCAGCCCATCCACCTGGGGGAGGCTAGGAGAGCAGTACTTC; CDR3: CASSPSTWGRLGEQYF
J: TRBJ1-4; V: TRBV14; D: .; size: few; DNA: TGTGCCAGCAGCCGAGGGTTCGGTGAAAAACTGTTTTTT; CDR3: CASSRGFGEKLFF
J: TRBJ1-1; V: TRBV5-1; D: .; size: few; DNA: TGCGCCAGCAGCTTGGAGGGGCCTGTCACTGAAGCTTTCTTT; CDR3: CASSLEGPVTEAFF
J: TRBJ2-2; V: TRBV7-2; D: TRBD1; size: few; DNA: TGTGCCAGCAGCTTATTACAGGGGGGCACCGGGGAGCTGTTTTTT; CDR3: CASSLLQGGTGELFF
J: TRBJ2-1; V: TRBV10-3; D: .; size: .; DNA: TGTGCCATCAGTGCGAGGGCGGGGTCCTCCTACAATGAGCAGTTCTTC; CDR3: CAISARAGSSYNEQFF
J: TRBJ1-5; V: TRBV5-5; D: .; size: few; DNA: TGTGCCAGCAGCCCGGGGGGGGCTAGTCAGCCCCAGCATTTT; CDR3: CASSPGGASQPQHF
J: TRBJ2-7; V: TRBV5-1; D: TRBD1; size: few; DNA: TGCGCCAGCAGCTTAGGACAGGGGTGGAACGAGCAGTACTTC; CDR3: CASSLGQGWNEQYF
J: TRBJ2-1; V: TRBV29-1; D: TRBD2; size: few; DNA: TGCAGCGTTGATCTTTCTAGCGGGGCCGTCTTC; CDR3: CSVDLSSGAVF
J: TRBJ2-6; V: TRBV6-2/TRBV6-3; D: .; size: few; DNA: TGTGCCAGCACCCCTGGGGGGCCTGGGGCCAACGTCCTGACTTTC; CDR3: CASTPGGPGANVLTF
J: TRBJ2-3; V: TRBV7-3; D: TRBD2; size: .; DNA: TGTGCCAGCAGCTTGGGACTAGCGGGAGGGCCCTACACAGATACGCAGTATTTT; CDR3: CASSLGLAGGPYTDTQYF
J: TRBJ1-1; V: TRBV6-5; D: .; size: few; DNA: TGTGCCAGCAGTTACGGAGACATGAACACTGAAGCTTTCTTT; CDR3: CASSYGDMNTEAFF
J: TRBJ2-7; V: TRBV7-7; D: .; size: .; DNA: TGTGCTAGCAGTATACAGGGAGATCCCTACGAGCAGTACTTC; CDR3: CASSIQGDPYEQYF
J: TRBJ2-1; V: TRBV4-1; D: TRBD1; size: .; DNA: TGCGCCAGCAGCCAAGTGGACAGGGACAATGAGCAGTTCTTC; CDR3: CASSQVDRDNEQFF
J: TRBJ2-5; V: TRBV4-1; D: .; size: .; DNA: TGCGCCAGCAGCCAAGATTGGCTAAACCAAGAGACCCAGTACTTC; CDR3: CASSQDWLNQETQYF
J: TRBJ1-5; V: TRBV7-9; D: .; size: few; DNA: TGTGCCAGCAGCTCCCCCGGGCCCCAGCATTTT; CDR3: CASSSPGPQHF
J: TRBJ2-2; V: TRBV12-3/TRBV12-4; D: TRBD2; size: .; DNA: TGTGCCAGCAGTACTATGACTAGCGGGACAGCCACCGGGGAGCTGTTTTTT; CDR3: CASSTMTSGTATGELFF
J: TRBJ2-6; V: TRBV9; D: TRBD2; size: .; DNA: TGTGCCAGCAGTCTAGCGGGGGGGAGCTCTGGGGCCAACGTCCTGACTTTC; CDR3: CASSLAGGSSGANVLTF
J: TRBJ2-7; V: TRBV12-3/TRBV12-4; D: TRBD1; size: .; DNA: TGTGCCAGCAAACGGACAGGGCGCGAGCAGTACTTC; CDR3: CASKRTGREQYF
J: TRBJ2-5; V: TRBV7-9; D: .; size: .; DNA: TGTGCCAGCAGCTTAGTGGAGAGGGAGACCCAGTACTTC; CDR3: CASSLVERETQYF
J: TRBJ2-1; V: TRBV6-2/TRBV6-3; D: TRBD2; size: .; DNA: TGTGCCAGCAGTTACTGGCCGGGAGGGCCCTACAATGAGCAGTTCTTC; CDR3: CASSYWPGGPYNEQFF
J: TRBJ2-1; V: TRBV7-6; D: .; size: few; DNA: TGTGCCAGCAGCTTACGGACAGCCGAGCAGTTCTTC; CDR3: CASSLRTAEQFF